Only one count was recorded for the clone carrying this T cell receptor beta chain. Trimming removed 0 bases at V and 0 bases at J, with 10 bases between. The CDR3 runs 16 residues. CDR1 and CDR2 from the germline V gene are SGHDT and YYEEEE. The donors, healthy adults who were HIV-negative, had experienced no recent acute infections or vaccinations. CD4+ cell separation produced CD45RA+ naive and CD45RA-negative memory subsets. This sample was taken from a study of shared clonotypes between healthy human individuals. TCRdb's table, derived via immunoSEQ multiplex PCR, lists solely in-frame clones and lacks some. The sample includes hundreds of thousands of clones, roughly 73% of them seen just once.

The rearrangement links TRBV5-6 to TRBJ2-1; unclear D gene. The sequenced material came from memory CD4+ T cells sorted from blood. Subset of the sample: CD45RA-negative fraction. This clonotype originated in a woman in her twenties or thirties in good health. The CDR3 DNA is TGTGCCAGCAGCTTGGTGGGATACAGCTCCTACAATGAGCAGTTCTTC. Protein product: CASSLVGYSSYNEQFF.